In this sample, the clone carrying this T cell receptor beta chain turned up once. The germline V gene has CDR1 SGHVS and CDR2 FQNEAQ. Trimming cost V 5 bases and J 6 bases; bases outside gene matches: 15. The CDR3 covers 17 residues. These data are taken from a study of control samples from healthy donors and cancer patients. Using immunoSEQ multiplex PCR, the repertoire was profiled, and TCRdb retains in-frame clones only, with some absent. The profile shows tens of thousands of clones, roughly 87% of them singletons. This chain connects TRBV7-8 to TRBJ2-1, with 8 bases fitting TRBD1. The TCR sequence derives from a woman aged 45 to 65 in good health. The specimen sequenced was blood. CDR3 residues: CASSRDQGQGRGNEQFF. In DNA, the CDR3 is TGTGCCAGCAGCCGAGACCAAGGACAGGGAAGAGGCAATGAGCAGTTCTTC. Complete variable domain (other parts from reference TRBV7-8 and TRBJ2-1): GAGVSQSPRYKVAKRGQDVALRCDPISGHVSLFWYQQALGQGPEFLTYFQNEAQLDKSGLPSDRFFAERPEGSVSTLKIQRTQQEDSAVYLCASSRDQGQGRGNEQFFGPGTRLTVL.